The table lists the clone carrying this TCR beta chain with a count of one. Measured with immunoSEQ multiplex PCR; TCRdb has only the in-frame clones, and not every one. The sample shows nearly 60,000 clones, nearly 90% of them seen only once. The germline CDR1 and CDR2 sequences are GTSNPN and SVGIG (reference sequence). Trimming took 8 bases from V and 6 from J; bases not matched to a gene: 6. The CDR3 consists of 12 residues. These data are taken from a study of T cells in tuberculosis. About the study: Sequenced TCRs come from CD1B-GMM tetramer-binding T cells.

After thawing and overnight rest, PBMC were stained with GMM-loaded CD1B tetramer, viability dye and anti-CD3 for sorting. The CD1B tetramers carried C32 glucose monomycolate purified from Rhodococcus equi. The genes are TRBV30 and TRBJ1-4; TRBD1 aligns across 7 bases. The sequenced sample was CD1b-GMM tetramer-negative cells sorted from PBMCs. This TCR was recovered from an adult woman with latent tuberculosis. The CDR3 spells CATFDRDEKLFF. The CDR3 coding sequence is TGTGCCACCTTCGACAGGGATGAAAAACTGTTTTTT.